This TCR beta chain was profiled in a study of blood T cell repertoires in COVID-19. Overall study context: Samples of COVID-19 (acute and convalescent) were obtained from the United States, Italy and Spain. The analysed material was cDNA or gDNA that came from T cells, B-cell-depleted T cells, or PBMCs.

This clone was seen only a few times. As originally analysed: Amplification from reference gene primers served as the basis for estimated nucleated cell counts. The table came from immunoSEQ multiplex PCR; TCRdb's copy has only in-frame clones and leaves some out. From that table come the V and J calls and clone size; the DNA was used to work out D and trimming. The table has over 90,000 clones, around 80% seen once. V shed 4 bases and J shed 4 bases, with 16 bases lying between them. The CDR3 extends over 15 amino acids. Germline V gene sequence: CDR1 SGHDN, CDR2 FVKESK. The chain uses TRBV14 and TRBJ1-1; TRBD1 might be the D (5 bases). The receptor was derived from a man between 60 and 75 years old with active or convalescent COVID-19. What was sequenced was peripheral blood. Here the CDR3 DNA reads TGTGCCAGCAGCCGTCGAAGGGGCTGGGGCACTGAAGCTTTCTTT. Translating it yields CASSRRRGWGTEAFF. The full variable domain, rest sourced from reference TRBV14 and TRBJ1-1, is EAGVTQFPSHSVIEKGQTVTLRCDPISGHDNLYWYRRVMGKEIKFLLHFVKESKQDESGMPNNRFLAERTGGTYSTLKVQPAELEDSGVYFCASSRRRGWGTEAFFGQGTRLTVV.